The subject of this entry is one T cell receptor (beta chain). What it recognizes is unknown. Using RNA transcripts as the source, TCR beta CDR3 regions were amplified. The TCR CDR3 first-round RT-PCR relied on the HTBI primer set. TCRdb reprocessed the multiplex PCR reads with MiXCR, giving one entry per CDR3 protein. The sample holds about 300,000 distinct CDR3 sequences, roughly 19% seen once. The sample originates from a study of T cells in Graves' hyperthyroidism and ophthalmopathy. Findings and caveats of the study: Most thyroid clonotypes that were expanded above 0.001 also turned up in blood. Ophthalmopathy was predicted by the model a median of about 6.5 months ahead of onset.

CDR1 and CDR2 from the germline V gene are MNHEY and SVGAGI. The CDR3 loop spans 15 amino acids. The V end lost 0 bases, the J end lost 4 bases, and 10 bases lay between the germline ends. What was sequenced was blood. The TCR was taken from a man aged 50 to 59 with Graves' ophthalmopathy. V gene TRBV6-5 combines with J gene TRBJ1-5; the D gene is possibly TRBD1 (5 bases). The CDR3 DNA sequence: TGTGCCAGCAGTTACTCGGCAGGGTCGAATCAGCCCCAGCATTTT. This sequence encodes CASSYSAGSNQPQHF.